This entry concerns a single T cell receptor beta chain. TCR beta cDNA came from approximately 490 ng total RNA, primed with a constant-region primer. Three rounds of nested multiplex PCR with slightly modified ARM-PCR produced TCR beta libraries. The first two PCR rounds used TRBV1-TRBV30 primers with a Cbeta primer, approximately 10 cycles each. Each CDR3 protein gets one entry after TCRdb re-called the multiplex PCR reads with MiXCR. The sample lists fewer than 350,000 distinct CDR3 sequences, roughly two thirds occurring once. These data come from a study of tumor-infiltrating lymphocytes in primary liver carcinoma. The CDR3 runs 14 residues. Germline CDR1 SGHAT, CDR2 FQNNGV. J was trimmed by 1 base and V by 10 bases; bases with no gene match: 9. Unsorted whole blood yielded the blood RNA, and germline DNA was also extracted.

V gene TRBV11-2 combines with J gene TRBJ2-7; 8 nucleotides match TRBD2. What was sequenced was peripheral blood. The sequence was collected from a man between 40 and 49 years old with primary liver carcinoma and hepatitis B virus infection. The CDR3 DNA follows: TGTGCCACTAGCTTACGGGGGGGTTCCTACGAGCAGTACTTC. As protein: CATSLRGGSYEQYF.